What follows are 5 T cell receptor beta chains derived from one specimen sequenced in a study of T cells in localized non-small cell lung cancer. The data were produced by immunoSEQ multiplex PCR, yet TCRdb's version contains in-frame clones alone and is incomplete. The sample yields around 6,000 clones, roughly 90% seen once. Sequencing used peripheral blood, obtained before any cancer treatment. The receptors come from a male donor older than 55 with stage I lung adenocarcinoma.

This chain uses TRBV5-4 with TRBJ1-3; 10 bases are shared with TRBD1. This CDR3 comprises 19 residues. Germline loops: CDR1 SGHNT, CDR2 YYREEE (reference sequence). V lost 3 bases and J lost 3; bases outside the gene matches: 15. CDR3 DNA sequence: TGTGCCAGCAGCTCAGCCGGGACAGGGGTACTTTTGTTTGGAAACACCATATATTTT. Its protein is CASSSAGTGVLLFGNTIYF.

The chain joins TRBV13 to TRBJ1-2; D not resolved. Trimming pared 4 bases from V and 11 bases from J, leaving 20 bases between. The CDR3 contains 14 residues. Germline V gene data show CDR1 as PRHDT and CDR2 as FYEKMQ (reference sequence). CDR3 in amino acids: CASSSPAFSTGYTF. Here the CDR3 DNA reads TGTGCCAGCAGCTCCCCAGCCTTTTCGACCGGGTACACCTTC.

The CDR3 loop is CASSFRGGNLNTEAFF. The CDR3 nucleotides are TGCGCCAGCAGCTTCAGGGGGGGGAATTTGAACACTGAAGCTTTCTTT. The V and J genes are TRBV5-1 and TRBJ1-1, with TRBD1 identical over 7 bases. The CDR3 contains 16 residues. CDR1 and CDR2 (germline): SGHRS, YFSETQ. Germline trimming cut 2 bases from V and 0 bases from J; bases unmatched to any gene: 7.

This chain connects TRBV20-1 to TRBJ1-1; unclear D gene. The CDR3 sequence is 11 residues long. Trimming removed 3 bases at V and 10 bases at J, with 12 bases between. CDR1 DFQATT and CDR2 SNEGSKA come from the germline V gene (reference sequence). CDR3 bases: TGCAGTGCTAGGCCCGGGGAGGCAGCTTTCTTT. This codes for CSARPGEAAFF.

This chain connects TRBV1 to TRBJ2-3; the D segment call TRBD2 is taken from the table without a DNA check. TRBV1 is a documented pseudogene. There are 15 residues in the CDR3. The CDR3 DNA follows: TGCACCAGCAGCCAGTGCGGGGGGCCCACAGATACGCAGTATTTT. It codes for CTSSQCGGPTDTQYF.